This section outlines one T cell receptor (beta chain) sequence together with its context. Germline V gives CDR1 DFQATT, CDR2 SNEGSKA (reference sequence). CDR3 size: 13 residues. V was clipped by 6 bases and J by 2 bases; unmatched bases: 5. The sample is drawn from a study of vaccination and CD4 T cells after COVID-19. TCRdb used MiXCR to reprocess the PCR reads, holding one entry per CDR3 protein. Among approximately 20,000 distinct CDR3 sequences listed, over 45% were seen once. The sample consisted of CD4+ T cells from blood, taken after SARS-CoV-2 vaccination. The rearrangement uses TRBV20-1 and TRBJ2-7; 9 nucleotides match TRBD1. This clonotype was sampled from a human donor who had recovered from COVID-19. CDR3 region: CSARDRETYEQYF. DNA of the CDR3: TGCAGTGCCAGGGACAGGGAGACCTACGAGCAGTACTTC.